The rows below give T cell receptor beta chains drawn from one sample of a study of blood T cell repertoires in COVID-19. Sequencing used immunoSEQ multiplex PCR; TCRdb keeps in-frame clones, though not all of them. The data hold about 260,000 clones, with roughly nine tenths observed a single time. Material: peripheral blood. These receptors were taken from a man aged 18 to 29 with active or convalescent COVID-19. Each CDR3 is given with its conserved first and last residue. The D gene is left open where the match is weak. The size field is filled for only some rows; it gives once, few, many or a size class.

d_gene	v_gene	abundance	j_gene	CDR3nt	CDR3aa
TRBD2	TRBV5-1	.	TRBJ2-5	TGCGCCAGCAGCTTGGGCCTAGCGGGAGATGAGACCCAGTACTTC	CASSLGLAGDETQYF
.	TRBV28	.	TRBJ1-5	TGTGCCAGCCTCCTAGGTGGCGGGGCGGACAATCAGCCCCAGCATTTT	CASLLGGGADNQPQHF
.	TRBV10-3	.	TRBJ2-7	TGTGCCATCGGGAGAGGCGGAACAAGTCCTTCCTACGAGCAGTACTTC	CAIGRGGTSPSYEQYF
.	TRBV29-1	.	TRBJ2-3	TGCAGCGTAGTTCCGTATGGGCGCCATGATAGAGATACGCAGTATTTT	CSVVPYGRHDRDTQYF
.	TRBV7-9	.	TRBJ2-2	TGTGCCAGCAGTTACGGGACCGGGGAGCTGTTTTTT	CASSYGTGELFF
.	TRBV6-4	.	TRBJ2-2	TGTGCCAGCAAACCGCTGGGAGAAGGCGGGGAGCTGTTTTTT	CASKPLGEGGELFF
.	TRBV7-8	.	TRBJ2-5	TGTGCCAGCGCTGACCGTAGGACTACCGAGACCCAGTACTTC	CASADRRTTETQYF
.	TRBV24-1	once	TRBJ1-2	TGTGCCACCAGTGATTTGAGTTCAGGGGCTGATGGCTACACCTTC	CATSDLSSGADGYTF
.	TRBV5-1	.	TRBJ2-1	TGCGCCAGCAGCTTGGGGGACACCCCTGGGAATGAGCAGTTCTTC	CASSLGDTPGNEQFF
.	TRBV27	once	TRBJ1-2	TGTGCCAGCAGTTTATTAGGGAGCCATGGCTACACCTTC	CASSLLGSHGYTF
.	TRBV7-2	.	TRBJ2-7	TGTGCCAGCAGCTCCGAATCGGGAGCTGGGTACGAGCAGTACTTC	CASSSESGAGYEQYF
.	TRBV7-3	.	TRBJ1-6	TGTGCCAGCAGCGCCGGGAGTAGGGGTTCACCCCTCCACTTT	CASSAGSRGSPLHF
.	TRBV7-2	.	TRBJ2-2	TGTGCCAGCAGCTTAGACAGTCTGTACACCGGGGAGCTGTTTTTT	CASSLDSLYTGELFF
.	TRBV7-9	once	TRBJ1-1	TGTGCCAGCAGCGTCGAGGTGAACACTGAAGCTTTCTTT	CASSVEVNTEAFF
TRBD1	TRBV6-1	once	TRBJ1-2	TGTGCCAGCAGTGAAGACGGGACAGGGGCTGGCTACACCTTC	CASSEDGTGAGYTF
.	TRBV7-2	.	TRBJ2-1	TGTGCCAGCAGCTGGCCCCGCGGAGTGTCTGGGAATGAGCAGTTCTTC	CASSWPRGVSGNEQFF
.	TRBV5-4	.	TRBJ1-2	TGTGCCAGCAGCTTGAGGGGGACCGAAATCCCCTATGGCTACACCTTC	CASSLRGTEIPYGYTF
TRBD2	TRBV7-2	.	TRBJ2-2	TGTGCCAGCAGACGGGACTACACTTACACCGGGGAGCTGTTTTTT	CASRRDYTYTGELFF
TRBD1	TRBV5-6	.	TRBJ1-6	TGTGCCAGCAGCTTGAAGGGACAGGGTGTATCACCCCTCCACTTT	CASSLKGQGVSPLHF
TRBD1	TRBV4-3	.	TRBJ2-6	TGCGCCAGCAGCCAAGATGGGGACAGCTCTGGGGCCAACGTCCTGACTTTC	CASSQDGDSSGANVLTF
.	TRBV6-5	.	TRBJ2-2	TGTGCCAGCTCCTTGGGGGGGGCTAACACCGGGGAGCTGTTTTTT	CASSLGGANTGELFF
TRBD1	TRBV30	few	TRBJ1-5	TGTGCCTGGAGTACAGGGGGATTTCAGCCCCAGCATTTT	CAWSTGGFQPQHF
.	TRBV18	few	TRBJ2-7	TGTGCCAGCTCAGAAAGGAGGCAGTCTATCTCCTACGAGCAGTACTTC	CASSERRQSISYEQYF
.	TRBV6-5	.	TRBJ2-1	TGTGCCAGCAGCCCCGGACTAGGGGGGTCCAATGAGCAGTTCTTC	CASSPGLGGSNEQFF
.	TRBV4-3	.	TRBJ1-1	TGCGCCAGCAGCCACGATCGGGGGGCCTACACTGAAGCTTTCTTT	CASSHDRGAYTEAFF
.	TRBV6-4	few	TRBJ1-1	TGTGCCAGCAGTGACTCGGCGGAGACAGAGAACACTGAAGCTTTCTTT	CASSDSAETENTEAFF
TRBD2	TRBV5-1	.	TRBJ2-5	TGCGCCAGCAGCTTGAATAGGCGGGGGGCCGGGGAGACCCAGTACTTC	CASSLNRRGAGETQYF
.	TRBV12-3/TRBV12-4	.	TRBJ2-1	TGTGCCAGCAGTGACAGACACTACAATGAGCAGTTCTTC	CASSDRHYNEQFF
.	TRBV11-3	.	TRBJ1-1	TGTGCCAGCAGCTCCCCGTCGTTCACTGAAGCTTTCTTT	CASSSPSFTEAFF
TRBD2	TRBV6-2/TRBV6-3	.	TRBJ2-7	TGTGCCAGCAGTTACGGTGACAGTTCTCAGCGGGAGGGCCTCTACGAGCAGTACTTC	CASSYGDSSQREGLYEQYF
.	TRBV15	once	TRBJ1-2	TGTGCCACCAGCAGGGAGTACTATGGCTACACCTTC	CATSREYYGYTF
TRBD2	TRBV27	.	TRBJ2-7	TGTGCCAGCAGTTCTAGCGGGAGTGGCTACGAGCAGTACTTC	CASSSSGSGYEQYF
.	TRBV5-1	once	TRBJ2-5	TGCGCCAGCAGCCTTGGGATTGTAGGGGGTAGGGAGACCCAGTACTTC	CASSLGIVGGRETQYF
TRBD2	TRBV15	.	TRBJ2-1	TGTGCCACCAGCAGTGGGCTAGCGGGAGTCCGAGAGCAGTTCTTC	CATSSGLAGVREQFF
.	TRBV30	once	TRBJ2-3	TGTGCCTGGAGTGACCCCCAGGCCTTCATCGCAGATACGCAGTATTTT	CAWSDPQAFIADTQYF
TRBD1	TRBV11-2	once	TRBJ2-5	TGTGCCAGCAGCGACCGGACAGGGGTGGGGACCCAGTACTTC	CASSDRTGVGTQYF
.	TRBV19	.	TRBJ1-2	TGTGCCAGCAGTAGGGGGGACTATGGCTACACCTTC	CASSRGDYGYTF
TRBD2	TRBV6-1	.	TRBJ2-7	TGTGCCAGCAGTGCAGTCCCTTGGGAGTCGGGGGGCGAGCAGTACTTC	CASSAVPWESGGEQYF
.	TRBV19	once	TRBJ2-1	TGTGCCAGTAGTATAGATCGCATGGGGAGTACCTACAATGAGCAGTTCTTC	CASSIDRMGSTYNEQFF
.	TRBV15	once	TRBJ2-3	TGTGCCACCAACTTTCAGCGGACGGCAGATACGCAGTATTTT	CATNFQRTADTQYF
.	TRBV30	.	TRBJ2-5	TGTGCCTGGAGTGTCGCCAGCGCACAAGAGACCCAGTACTTC	CAWSVASAQETQYF
.	TRBV19	.	TRBJ1-2	TGTGCCAGTATTGGCAGAAACTATGGCTACACCTTC	CASIGRNYGYTF
TRBD1	TRBV6-6	once	TRBJ2-1	TGTGCCAGCAGCTCCGGGACAGGGTACGAAGAGCAGTTCTTC	CASSSGTGYEEQFF
TRBD2	TRBV7-9	.	TRBJ2-5	TGTGCCACCACCGCGAGGAGCGGGGGCCAAGAGACCCAGTACTTC	CATTARSGGQETQYF
TRBD2	TRBV25-1	.	TRBJ2-3	TGTGCCAGCAGTGGTCGGGAGGGCCGGAATTCAGATACGCAGTATTTT	CASSGREGRNSDTQYF